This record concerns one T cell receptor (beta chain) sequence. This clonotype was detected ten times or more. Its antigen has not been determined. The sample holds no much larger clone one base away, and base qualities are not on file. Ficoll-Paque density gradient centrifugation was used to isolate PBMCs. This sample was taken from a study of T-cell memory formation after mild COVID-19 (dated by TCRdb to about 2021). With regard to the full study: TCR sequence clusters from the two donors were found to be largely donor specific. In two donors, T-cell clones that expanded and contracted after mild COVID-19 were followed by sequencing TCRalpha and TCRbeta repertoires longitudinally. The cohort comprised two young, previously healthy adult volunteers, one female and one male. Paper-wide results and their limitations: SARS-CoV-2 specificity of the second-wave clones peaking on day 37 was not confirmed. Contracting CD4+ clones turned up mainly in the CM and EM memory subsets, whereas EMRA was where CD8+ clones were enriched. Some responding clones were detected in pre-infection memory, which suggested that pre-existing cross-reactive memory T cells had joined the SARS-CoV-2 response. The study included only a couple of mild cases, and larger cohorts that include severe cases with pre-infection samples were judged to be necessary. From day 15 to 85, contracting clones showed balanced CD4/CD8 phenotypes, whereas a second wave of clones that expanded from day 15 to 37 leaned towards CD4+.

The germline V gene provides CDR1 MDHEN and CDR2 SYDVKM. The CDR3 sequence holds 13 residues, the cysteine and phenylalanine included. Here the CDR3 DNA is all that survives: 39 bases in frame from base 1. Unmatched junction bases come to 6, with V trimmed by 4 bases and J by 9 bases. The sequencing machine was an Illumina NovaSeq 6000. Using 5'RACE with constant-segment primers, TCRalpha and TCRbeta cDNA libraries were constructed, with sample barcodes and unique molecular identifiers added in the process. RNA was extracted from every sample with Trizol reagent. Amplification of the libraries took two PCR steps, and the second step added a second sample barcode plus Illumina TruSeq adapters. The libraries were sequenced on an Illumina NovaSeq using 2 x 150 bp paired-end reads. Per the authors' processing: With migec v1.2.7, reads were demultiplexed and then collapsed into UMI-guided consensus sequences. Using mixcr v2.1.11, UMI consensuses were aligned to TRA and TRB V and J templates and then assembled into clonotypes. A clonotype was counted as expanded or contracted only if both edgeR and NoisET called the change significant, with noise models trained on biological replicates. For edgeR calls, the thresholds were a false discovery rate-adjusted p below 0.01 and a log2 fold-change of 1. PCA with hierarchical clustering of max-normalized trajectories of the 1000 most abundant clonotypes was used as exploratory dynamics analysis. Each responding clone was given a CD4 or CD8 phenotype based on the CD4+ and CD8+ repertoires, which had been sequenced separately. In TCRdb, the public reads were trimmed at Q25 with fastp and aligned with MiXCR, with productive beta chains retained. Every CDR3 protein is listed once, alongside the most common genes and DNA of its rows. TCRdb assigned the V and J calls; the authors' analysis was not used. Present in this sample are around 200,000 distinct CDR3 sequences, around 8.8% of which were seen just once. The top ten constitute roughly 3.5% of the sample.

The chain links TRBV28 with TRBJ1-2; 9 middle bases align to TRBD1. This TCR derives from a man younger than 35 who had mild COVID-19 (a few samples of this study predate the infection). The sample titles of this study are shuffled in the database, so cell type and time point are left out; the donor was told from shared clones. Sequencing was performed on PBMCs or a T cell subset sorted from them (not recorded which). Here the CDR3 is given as CASSSLGQGSYTF. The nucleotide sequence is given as TGTGCCAGCAGTTCCCTTGGACAGGGGAGCTACACCTTC.